A single sample gave rise to the 13 T cell receptor beta chains below, sequenced in a study of T cells in Graves' hyperthyroidism and ophthalmopathy. Researchers took RNA transcripts and amplified the TCR beta CDR3 regions from them. TCR CDR3 regions were first amplified by RT-PCR with HTBI primers. TCRdb reanalysed the multiplex PCR reads using MiXCR and keeps one entry per CDR3 protein. This sample yields hundreds of thousands of distinct CDR3 sequences, of which roughly 15% are seen a single time; around 9.6% belongs to the top ten. The sample was blood. These TCRs come from a woman under 30 with Graves' hyperthyroidism.

In DNA, the CDR3 is TGTGCCAGCAGCGGGGCTAGCGGGAGTTTGACCGGGGAGCTGTTTTTT. Residues: CASSGASGSLTGELFF. This chain connects TRBV9 to TRBJ2-2; 10 nucleotides match TRBD2. This CDR3 has 16 amino acids. Looked up from germline, CDR1 is SGDLS and CDR2 is YYNGEE. V was pared by 3 bases and J by 5 bases, with 7 bases of the junction left unmatched.

The rearrangement links TRBV6-1 to TRBJ2-2; D perhaps matches TRBD1 (8 bases). The germline V gene has CDR1 MNHNS and CDR2 SASEGT. CDR3 length: 15 amino acids. V was cut by 6 bases and J by 5 bases, with 16 bases left in between. Written as DNA, the CDR3 is TGTGCCAGCAGGATCGACAGGGGAGGGACCGGGGAGCTGTTTTTT. Translated, it gives CASRIDRGGTGELFF.

This clonotype has ten or more counts. The V gene is TRBV19, the J gene TRBJ1-1, with D hard to call. The V gene's germline CDR1 is LNHDA and CDR2 SQIVND (reference sequence). Trimming left V 5 bases short and J 2 bases short, with 9 bases between. The CDR3 loop spans 13 amino acids. CDR3 in DNA: TGTGCCAGTAGTCGCAACAGAAACACTGAAGCTTTCTTT. Protein sequence: CASSRNRNTEAFF.

This clonotype was found many times. The rearrangement uses TRBV6-1 and TRBJ1-1; TRBD1 matches at 9 bases. The CDR3 runs 15 residues. V shed 6 bases and J 4 bases; nucleotides not matched to a gene: 9. Germline V gene lookup returns CDR1 MNHNS and CDR2 SASEGT. DNA for the CDR3: TGTGCCAGCAGAATCCGGGACAGGGATGTCACTGAAGCTTTCTTT. This gives the protein CASRIRDRDVTEAFF.

The CDR3 sequence is CATSDSGPSFCGYTF. The CDR3 coding sequence is TGTGCCACCAGTGATTCGGGACCTTCCTTCTGTGGCTACACCTTC. The chain recombines TRBV24-1 with TRBJ1-2; D might be TRBD1 (5 bases). The CDR3 consists of 15 residues. Per germline, CDR1 KGHDR and CDR2 SFDVKD. V lost 2 bases and J 7 bases, leaving 16 bases between the germline ends.

The chain recombines TRBV28 with TRBJ2-1; 8 bases are a match to TRBD1. Unmatched junction bases numbered 7, after V lost 2 bases and J lost 7 bases. The CDR3 covers 15 residues. The germline V gene encodes CDR1 MDHEN and CDR2 SYDVKM. DNA of the CDR3: TGTGCCAGCAGTTTAAGCAGGGGGCGTGGGAATGAGCAGTTCTTC. This translates into CASSLSRGRGNEQFF.

The V and J genes are TRBV9 and TRBJ2-3; D remains unclear. Germline CDR1 reads SGDLS; CDR2 reads YYNGEE. There are 13 residues in the CDR3. V lost 0 bases to trimming and J lost 4 bases, with 6 bases between them. The CDR3 nucleotides read TGTGCCAGCAGCGTAGTTATCGCAGATACGCAGTATTTT. The encoded protein is CASSVVIADTQYF.

This clonotype was observed at least ten times. V and J are TRBV18 and TRBJ2-1; D may be TRBD2 (6 bases). Germline V CDR1 and CDR2: KGHSH, LQKENI. CDR3 length equals 12 residues. V was cut by 3 bases and J by 12 bases, with 12 bases left in between. CDR3: CASSPGRFGQFF. CDR3 in DNA: TGTGCCAGCTCACCGGGGAGGTTCGGGCAGTTCTTC.

This clonotype has at least ten counts. V gene TRBV12-3 or TRBV12-4 combines with J gene TRBJ1-2; possibly TRBD1 for D (5 bases). V gave up 1 base and J gave up 4 bases, with 10 bases separating them. The CDR3 extends over 14 amino acids. CDR3 coding DNA: TGTGCCAGCAGTTTAGTGGGGACCCCCTATGGCTACACCTTC. Translating it yields CASSLVGTPYGYTF.

This clonotype has at least ten counts. J is TRBJ2-5 and V is TRBV3-1; D is unresolved. The CDR3 has 14 amino acids. Looked up from germline, CDR1 is LGHDT and CDR2 is YNNKEL (reference sequence). V lost 5 bases to trimming and J lost 2 bases, with 12 bases between them. CDR3 amino acids: CASSKRREQETQYF. In nucleotides, the CDR3 is TGTGCCAGCAGCAAGAGACGTGAACAAGAGACCCAGTACTTC.

Only a few counts were recorded for this clonotype. The chain combines TRBV20-1 with TRBJ1-1; the D is unclear. The CDR3 covers 15 residues. Germline-derived CDR1 and CDR2 are DFQATT and SNEGSKA (reference sequence). Trimming shortened V by 2 bases and J by 0 bases, and 13 bases separated the two germline ends. The CDR3 bases are TGCAGTGCTAGACTGGGAAGTAACATGAACACTGAAGCTTTCTTT. It yields the protein CSARLGSNMNTEAFF.

The chain employs TRBV20-1 and TRBJ2-7, with D unclear. Germline V gene sequence: CDR1 DFQATT, CDR2 SNEGSKA (reference sequence). The CDR3 is made up of 13 amino acids. V lost 0 bases, J lost 0 bases, and 6 bases lay in between. This chain's CDR3 is CSARDIRSYEQYF. CDR3 sequence (DNA): TGCAGTGCTAGAGATATTCGCTCCTACGAGCAGTACTTC.

This clonotype occurred many times. This chain connects TRBV7-9 to TRBJ2-7; 8 nucleotides align to TRBD1. The CDR3 extends over 13 amino acids. Germline V gives CDR1 SEHNR, CDR2 FQNEAQ (reference sequence). V lost 5 bases, J lost 3 bases, and 3 bases stayed unmatched. Here the CDR3 DNA reads TGTGCCAGCAGCCGGGGACAGGACTACGAGCAGTACTTC. It specifies CASSRGQDYEQYF.